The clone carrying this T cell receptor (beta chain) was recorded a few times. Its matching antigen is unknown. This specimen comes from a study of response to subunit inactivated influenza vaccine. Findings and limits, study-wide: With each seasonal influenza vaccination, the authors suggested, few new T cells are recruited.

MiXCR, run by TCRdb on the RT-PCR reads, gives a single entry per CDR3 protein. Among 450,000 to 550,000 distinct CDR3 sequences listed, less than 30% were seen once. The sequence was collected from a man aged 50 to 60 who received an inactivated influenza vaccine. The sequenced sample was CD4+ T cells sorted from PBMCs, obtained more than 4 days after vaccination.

In nucleotides, the CDR3 is TGTGCCAGCAGTTTGGGACTAGCGGGTTCCTACAATGAGCAGTTCTTC. The encoded protein is CASSLGLAGSYNEQFF. The rearrangement joins TRBV28 to TRBJ2-1; 12 bases line up with TRBD2. Germline CDR1 MDHEN, CDR2 SYDVKM. Unmatched junction bases numbered 1, after V lost 3 bases and J lost 1 base. CDR3 length: 16 amino acids.